A single T cell receptor (beta chain) is shown here with its context. Its antigen remains undetermined. Base qualities are not provided; no much larger clone lies one nucleotide away. This entry belongs to a study of T cell responses to AZD1222 COVID-19 vaccine (dated by TCRdb to the early 2020s). General notes on the study: AZD1222 recipients with second doses at about 4 weeks or about 12 weeks were pooled, because spike-specific TCR depth and breadth did not differ between schedules. A total of more than 230 trial participants underwent TCR sequencing, of whom about 200 had received two doses of AZD1222 and approximately 25 had received two doses of the MenACWY control vaccine. Enrollment into the trials was organized by age into subgroups of 18-55, 56-69 and 70-plus years, and those subgroups contained about 150, 27 and 61 TCR-sequenced participants, respectively.

Results and caveats for the whole study, not just this receptor: In the small 56-69-year group, the increase in depth fell short of significance, most likely because of low power. A significant rise in spike-specific TCR breadth and depth was observed after two AZD1222 doses relative to day 0 and relative to MenACWY recipients. Participants were mostly white British, with more females than males. The authors suggested clonal diversity may have been underestimated. The vaccine-associated CD4 TCRs covered the entire spike protein, and the dominant responses fell in regions 160-218 and 743-854. Because no samples from the day 14 peak response were available, repertoires could be characterized only after the peak T cell response. Only five to seven AZD1222 recipients were SARS-CoV-2 seropositive at baseline, limiting conclusions about previously exposed vaccinees. Epitopes outside the regions mutated in the B.1.351 and B.1.1.7 variants were reportedly recognized by nearly half of the unique spike-specific TCRs.

The CDR3 regions of human TCRbeta chains were analyzed by immunosequencing. Per the authors' processing: TCRs in the repertoires were matched against a reference library of SARS-CoV-2-specific TCRs that had been generated with the MIRA antigen-specificity platform. Breadth meant the fraction of unique TCRs that were SARS-CoV-2-associated, whereas depth meant the fraction of total T cells that were SARS-CoV-2-associated. Each spike-specific TCR was assigned to its reactive spike region and to a CD4 or CD8 class using the MIRA data. Log10-transformed breadth and depth values were compared by one-way ANOVA with Sidak's multiple comparisons tests. In its TCRdb copy, this immuneACCESS table keeps in-frame sequences only and misses some clones. Where compared with another copy, unresolved V genes explain less than half of these, and the others have no known cause. V and J calls and clone size are given by that table; D and trimming were obtained from the DNA. The sample profile shows approximately 90,000 clones; around 87% of them were found once. In total, the top ten clones hold over 7.5% of the sample.

The time point label, as the study defines it: baseline before first vaccination. The vaccinee samples were drawn from two UK trials, COV001 and COV002, one of which was a single-blind randomized controlled phase 2/3 trial testing AZD1222 (ChAdOx1 nCoV-19) in healthy adults. For TCRbeta chain sequencing, PBMC samples from trial participants were taken at day 0 and at day 28 after the second dose. For CDR1 and CDR2, the germline V gene lists SGHTS and YDEGEE. The CDR3 goes from the cysteine to the phenylalanine over 11 residues. CDR3 DNA is the only sequence kept; it has 33 bases, read in frame from the first base. V gives up 1 base and J gives up 2 bases, and the segment between their germline ends measures 0 bases.

The chain was built from TRBV5-8 and TRBJ1-1; there is no confident call for the D gene. Sequenced here: peripheral blood, sampled on day 0 of AZD1222 vaccination. The clonotype comes from an adult in good health. The DNA is TGTGCCAGCAGCTTGAACACTGAAGCTTTCTTT. The resulting protein is CASSLNTEAFF.